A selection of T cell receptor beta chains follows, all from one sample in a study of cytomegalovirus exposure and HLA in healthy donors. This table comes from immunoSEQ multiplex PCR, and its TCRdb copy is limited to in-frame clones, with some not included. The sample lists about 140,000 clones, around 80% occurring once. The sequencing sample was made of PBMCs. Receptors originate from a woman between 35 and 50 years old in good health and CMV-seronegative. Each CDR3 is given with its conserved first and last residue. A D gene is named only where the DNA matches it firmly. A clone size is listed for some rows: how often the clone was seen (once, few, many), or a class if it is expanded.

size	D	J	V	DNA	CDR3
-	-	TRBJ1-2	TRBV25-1	TGTGCCAGCAGTAAACAGGGTTGGGACTATGGCTACACCTTC	CASSKQGWDYGYTF
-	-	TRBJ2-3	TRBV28	TGTGCCAGCAGCTTATCGCCAGACAGAACAGATACGCAGTATTTT	CASSLSPDRTDTQYF
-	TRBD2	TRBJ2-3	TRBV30	TGTGCCTGGGACCGGACTAGCGGGGCGGGGGATACGCAGTATTTT	CAWDRTSGAGDTQYF
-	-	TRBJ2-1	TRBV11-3	TGTGCCAGCAGCCAGGGGATAAATGAGCAGTTCTTC	CASSQGINEQFF
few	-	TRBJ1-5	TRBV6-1	TGTGCCAGCAGTGAGTGGGCACCCAGGAGGGGTAATCAGCCCCAGCATTTT	CASSEWAPRRGNQPQHF
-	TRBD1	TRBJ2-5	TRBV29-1	TGCAGCGTGGCCGGGACAGCCAAAGAGACCCAGTACTTC	CSVAGTAKETQYF
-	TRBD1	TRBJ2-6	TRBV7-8	TGTGCCAGCAGCTTAGTCGACAGGGGGCGCGCTGGGGCCAACGTCCTGACTTTC	CASSLVDRGRAGANVLTF
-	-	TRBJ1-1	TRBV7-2	TGTGCCAGCAGCTCCGCAAGACTCGCGAACACTGAAGCTTTCTTT	CASSSARLANTEAFF
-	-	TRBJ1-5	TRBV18	TGTGCCAGCTCACTTAGTACCCATAGCAATCAGCCCCAGCATTTT	CASSLSTHSNQPQHF
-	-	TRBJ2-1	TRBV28	TGTGCCAGCAGACTTCTCTCGGGTGTCCACAATGAGCAGTTCTTC	CASRLLSGVHNEQFF
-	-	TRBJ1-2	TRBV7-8	TGTGCCAGCAGCGCGGACAGAGGTGGCTACACCTTC	CASSADRGGYTF
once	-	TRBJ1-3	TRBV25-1	TGTGCCAGCAGTGAAGGACAGCACGTTATCTCTGGAAACACCATATATTTT	CASSEGQHVISGNTIYF
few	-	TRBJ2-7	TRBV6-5	TGTGCCAGCACTAGCATGTACGAGCAGTACTTC	CASTSMYEQYF
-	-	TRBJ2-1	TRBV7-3	TGTGCCAGCAGCCCGGGAATGGTGGGCCACAATGAGCAGTTCTTC	CASSPGMVGHNEQFF
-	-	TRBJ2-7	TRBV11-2	TGTGCCAGCAGCTTTTACAAACCCTACGAGCAGTACTTC	CASSFYKPYEQYF
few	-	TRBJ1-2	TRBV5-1	TGCGCCAGCAGCTTGATCGGAGCGACCGACTATGGCTACACCTTC	CASSLIGATDYGYTF
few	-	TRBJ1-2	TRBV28	TGTGCCAGCAGTGACCCACTTTCGGGCAGGGTGGTTGCTGGCTACACCTTC	CASSDPLSGRVVAGYTF
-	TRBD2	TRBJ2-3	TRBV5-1	TGCGCCAGCAGCTTAGGACTAGCAAGCACAGATACGCAGTATTTT	CASSLGLASTDTQYF
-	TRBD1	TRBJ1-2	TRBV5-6	TGTGCCAGCAGCCTAGACAGGGTAGAAGGCTACACCTTC	CASSLDRVEGYTF
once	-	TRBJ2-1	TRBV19	TGTGCCAGTAGTATTCCCCCGGGACATGGAGAGCAGTTCTTC	CASSIPPGHGEQFF
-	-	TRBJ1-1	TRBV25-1	TGTGCCAGCAGTGAGTTACAGCAAGCTTTCTTT	CASSELQQAFF
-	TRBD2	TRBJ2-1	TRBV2	TGTGCCAGCAGTGACGGGAGGTACAATGAGCAGTTCTTC	CASSDGRYNEQFF
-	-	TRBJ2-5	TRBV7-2	TGTGCCAGCAGCTTATTGGACAGCCACTCAGAGACCCAGTACTTC	CASSLLDSHSETQYF
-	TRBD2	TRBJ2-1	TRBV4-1	TGCGCCAGCAGCCAAGAAGTAGCGGGAGGCTACAATGAGCAGTTCTTC	CASSQEVAGGYNEQFF
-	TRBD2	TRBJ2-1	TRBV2	TGTGCCAGCAGTGGGCGGGAGAGATCTAACAATGAGCAGTTCTTC	CASSGRERSNNEQFF
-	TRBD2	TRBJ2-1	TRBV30	TGTGCCTGGGGAGTAGGTTTGGGAGGGGTCTACAATGAGCAGTTCTTC	CAWGVGLGGVYNEQFF
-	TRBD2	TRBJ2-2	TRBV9	TGTGCCAGCAGCGTCCGCGGGGGGGACGGGGAGCTGTTTTTT	CASSVRGGDGELFF
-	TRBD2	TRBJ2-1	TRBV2	TGTGCCAGCAGTTGGTCTCTGCTAGCGGGAGGTTCTTACAATGAGCAGTTCTTC	CASSWSLLAGGSYNEQFF
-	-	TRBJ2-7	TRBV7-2	TGTGCCAGCAGCTTAGCGCAGGTCCACGAGCAGTACTTC	CASSLAQVHEQYF
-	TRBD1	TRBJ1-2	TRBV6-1	TGTGCCACCAGGACAGGGGGCAGGAGTGGCTACACCTTC	CATRTGGRSGYTF
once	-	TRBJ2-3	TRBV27	TGTGCCAGCAGTTTAATCCGCCAGGGCTTCTCAGATACGCAGTATTTT	CASSLIRQGFSDTQYF
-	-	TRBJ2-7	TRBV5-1	TGCGCCAGCAGCCTTGACCTGGGCGACGAGCAGTACTTC	CASSLDLGDEQYF
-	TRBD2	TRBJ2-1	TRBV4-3	TGCGCCAGCAGCCAAAACCCCAGAGCTAGCGGGAGAGTCGATGAGCAGTTCTTC	CASSQNPRASGRVDEQFF
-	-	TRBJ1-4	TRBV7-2	TGTGCCAGCGGGAGAGGGACAAGCGAAAAACTGTTTTTT	CASGRGTSEKLFF
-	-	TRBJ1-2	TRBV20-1	TGCAGTGCTCGAACGACAGGAGGCTACACCTTC	CSARTTGGYTF
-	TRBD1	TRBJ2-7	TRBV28	TGTGCCAGCAGTTGGGGACAGGGGATAGAGCAGTACTTC	CASSWGQGIEQYF
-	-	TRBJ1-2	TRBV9	TGTGCCAGCAGCGTAGTTGGGACTTCCTATGGCTACACCTTC	CASSVVGTSYGYTF
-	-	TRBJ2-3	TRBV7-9	TGTGCCAGCAGTTTTAGCGGAGCGGATACGCAGTATTTT	CASSFSGADTQYF
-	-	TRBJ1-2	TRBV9	TGTGCCAGCAGCGCCTCTGACAGGACTTATGGCTACACCTTC	CASSASDRTYGYTF
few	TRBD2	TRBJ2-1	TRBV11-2	TGTGCCAGCACCATCTACGCTAGACTAGCGGGAAAGCAGTTCTTC	CASTIYARLAGKQFF
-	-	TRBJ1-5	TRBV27	TGTGCCAGCGGAAACAGGGACGGGCAGCCCCAGCATTTT	CASGNRDGQPQHF
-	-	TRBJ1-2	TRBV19	TGTGCCAGTAGCCCTCTGGGGAGTAACTATGGCTACACCTTC	CASSPLGSNYGYTF
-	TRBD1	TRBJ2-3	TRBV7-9	TGTGCCAGCAGCTTAAGAGGGACAGGGGGCCTCAGGACGCAGTATTTT	CASSLRGTGGLRTQYF
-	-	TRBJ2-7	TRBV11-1	TGTGCCAGCAGCTCTGCGGCCTACGAGCAGTACTTC	CASSSAAYEQYF
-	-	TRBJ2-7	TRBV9	TGTGCCAGCAGCGTAGAACGGGACATAAGTTCCTACGAGCAGTACTTC	CASSVERDISSYEQYF
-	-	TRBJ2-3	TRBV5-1	TGCGCCAGCAGCGCGGACTGGAAATCAGGAGATACGCAGTATTTT	CASSADWKSGDTQYF
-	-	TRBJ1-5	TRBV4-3	TGCGCCAGGGGGGGTGCTAATCAGCCCCAGCATTTT	CARGGANQPQHF
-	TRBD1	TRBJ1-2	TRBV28	TGTGCCGGGAAAAGGAGGGGGCGCGACTATGGCTACACCTTC	CAGKRRGRDYGYTF
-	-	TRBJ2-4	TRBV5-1	TGCGCCAGCAGCTTGGAAAACGGGGTTTCGATTCAGTACTTC	CASSLENGVSIQYF
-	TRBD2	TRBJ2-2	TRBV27	TGTGCCAGCAACTCACGGACTAGCGGACCCTCGAACACCGGGGAGCTGTTTTTT	CASNSRTSGPSNTGELFF
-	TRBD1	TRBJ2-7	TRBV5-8	TGTGCCAGCAGGTACGGACAGGGGGCCTACGAGCAGTACTTC	CASRYGQGAYEQYF